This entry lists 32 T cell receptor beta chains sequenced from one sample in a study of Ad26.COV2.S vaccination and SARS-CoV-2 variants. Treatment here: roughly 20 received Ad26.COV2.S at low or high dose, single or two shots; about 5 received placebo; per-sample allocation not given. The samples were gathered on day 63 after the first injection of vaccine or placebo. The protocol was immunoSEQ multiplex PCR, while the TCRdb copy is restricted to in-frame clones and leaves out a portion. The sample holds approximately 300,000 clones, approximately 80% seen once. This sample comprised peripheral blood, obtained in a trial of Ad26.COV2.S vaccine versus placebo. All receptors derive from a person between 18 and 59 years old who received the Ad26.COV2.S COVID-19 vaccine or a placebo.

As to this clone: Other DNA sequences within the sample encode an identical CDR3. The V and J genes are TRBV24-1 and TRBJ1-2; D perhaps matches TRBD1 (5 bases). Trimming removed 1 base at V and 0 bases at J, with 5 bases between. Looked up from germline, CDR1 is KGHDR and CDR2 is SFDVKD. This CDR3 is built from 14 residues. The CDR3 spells CATSDLQANYGYTF. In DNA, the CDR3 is TGTGCCACCAGTGATTTACAGGCTAACTATGGCTACACCTTC.

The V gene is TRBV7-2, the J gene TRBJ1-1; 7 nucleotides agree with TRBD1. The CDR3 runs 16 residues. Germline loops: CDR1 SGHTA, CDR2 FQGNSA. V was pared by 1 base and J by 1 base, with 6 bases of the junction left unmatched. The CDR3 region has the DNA TGTGCCAGCAGCTTAGTGGGGACAGAGGCGAACACTGAAGCTTTCTTT. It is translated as CASSLVGTEANTEAFF.

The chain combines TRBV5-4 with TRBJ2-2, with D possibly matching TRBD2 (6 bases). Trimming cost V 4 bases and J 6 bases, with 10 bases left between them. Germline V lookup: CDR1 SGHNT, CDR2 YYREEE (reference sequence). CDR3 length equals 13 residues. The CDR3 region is CASSPPGAGELFF. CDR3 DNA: TGTGCCAGCAGCCCGCCGGGAGCCGGGGAGCTGTTTTTT.

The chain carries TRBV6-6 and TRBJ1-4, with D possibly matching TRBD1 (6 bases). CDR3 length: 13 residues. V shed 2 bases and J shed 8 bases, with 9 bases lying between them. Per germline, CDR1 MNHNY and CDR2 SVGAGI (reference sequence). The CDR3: CASSYPDREKLFF. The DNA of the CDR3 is TGTGCCAGCAGTTACCCCGACAGGGAAAAACTGTTTTTT.

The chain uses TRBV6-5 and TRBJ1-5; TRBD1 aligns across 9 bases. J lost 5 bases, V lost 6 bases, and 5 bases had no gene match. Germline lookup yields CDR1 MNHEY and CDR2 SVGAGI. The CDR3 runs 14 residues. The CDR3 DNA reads TGTGCCAGCAGACGGACAGGGGTTTATCAGCCCCAGCATTTT. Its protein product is CASRRTGVYQPQHF.

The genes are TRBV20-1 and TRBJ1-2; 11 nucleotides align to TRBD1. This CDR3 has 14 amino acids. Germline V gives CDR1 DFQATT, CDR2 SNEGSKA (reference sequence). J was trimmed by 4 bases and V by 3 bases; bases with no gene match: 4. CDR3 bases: TGCAGTGCTAGTGATGGGACAGGGGGCTATGGCTACACCTTC. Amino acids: CSASDGTGGYGYTF.

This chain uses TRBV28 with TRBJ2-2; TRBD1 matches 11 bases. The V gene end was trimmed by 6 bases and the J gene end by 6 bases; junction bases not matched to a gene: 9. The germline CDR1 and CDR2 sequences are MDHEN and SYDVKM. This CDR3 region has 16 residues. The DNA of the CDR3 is TGTGCCAGCAGCCCAACGGACAGGGGGCACGCCGGGGAGCTGTTTTTT. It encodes CASSPTDRGHAGELFF.

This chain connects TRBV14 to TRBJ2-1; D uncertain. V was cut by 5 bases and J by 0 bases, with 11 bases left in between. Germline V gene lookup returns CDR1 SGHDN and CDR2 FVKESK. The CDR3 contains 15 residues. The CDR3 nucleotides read TGTGCCAGCAGCATGGACGCAAACTCCTACAATGAGCAGTTCTTC. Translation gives CASSMDANSYNEQFF. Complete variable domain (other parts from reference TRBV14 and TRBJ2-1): EAGVTQFPSHSVIEKGQTVTLRCDPISGHDNLYWYRRVMGKEIKFLLHFVKESKQDESGMPNNRFLAERTGGTYSTLKVQPAELEDSGVYFCASSMDANSYNEQFFGPGTRLTVL.

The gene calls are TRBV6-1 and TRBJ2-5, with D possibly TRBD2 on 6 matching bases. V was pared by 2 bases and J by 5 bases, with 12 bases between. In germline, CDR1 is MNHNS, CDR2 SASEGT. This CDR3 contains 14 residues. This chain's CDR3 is CASSEMRGSETQYF. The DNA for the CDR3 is TGTGCCAGCAGTGAAATGCGGGGTAGCGAGACCCAGTACTTC.

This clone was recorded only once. The CDR3 reads CSASAGYGYTF. CDR3 nucleotides: TGCAGTGCTAGTGCCGGCTATGGCTACACCTTC. J is TRBJ1-2 and V is TRBV20-1; D unclear. V was pared by 3 bases and J by 4 bases, with 6 bases between. CDR3 length: 11 residues. CDR1 is DFQATT, CDR2 SNEGSKA, per germline (reference sequence).

The CDR3 region is CASSRGQGISDTQYF. The CDR3 DNA follows: TGTGCCAGTAGTCGAGGACAGGGTATTTCAGATACGCAGTATTTT. The chain recombines TRBV19 with TRBJ2-3; 8 nucleotides agree with TRBD1. The trim removed 5 bases at V and 4 bases at J, leaving 8 bases unmatched. The CDR3 has 15 amino acids. CDR1 LNHDA and CDR2 SQIVND come from the germline V gene (reference sequence).

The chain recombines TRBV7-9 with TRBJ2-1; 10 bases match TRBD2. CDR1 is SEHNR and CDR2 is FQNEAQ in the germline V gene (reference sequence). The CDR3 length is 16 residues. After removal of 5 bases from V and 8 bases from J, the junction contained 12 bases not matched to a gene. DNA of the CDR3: TGTGCCAGCAGCGCTGACCTAGCGGGGGATTTCGATGAGCAGTTCTTC. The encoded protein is CASSADLAGDFDEQFF.

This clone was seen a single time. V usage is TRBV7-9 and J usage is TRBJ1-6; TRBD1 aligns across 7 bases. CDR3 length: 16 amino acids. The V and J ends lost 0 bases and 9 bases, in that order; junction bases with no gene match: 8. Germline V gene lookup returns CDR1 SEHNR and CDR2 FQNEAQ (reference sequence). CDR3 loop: CASSLAQGGRGSPLHF. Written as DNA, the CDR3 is TGTGCCAGCAGCTTAGCGCAGGGGGGGCGCGGTTCACCCCTCCACTTT.

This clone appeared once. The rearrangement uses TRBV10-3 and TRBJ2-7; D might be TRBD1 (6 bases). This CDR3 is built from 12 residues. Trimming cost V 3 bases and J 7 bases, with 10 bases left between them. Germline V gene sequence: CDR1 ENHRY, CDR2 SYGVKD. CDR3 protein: CAISDRGTEQYF. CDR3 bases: TGTGCCATCAGTGACAGGGGTACAGAGCAGTACTTC.

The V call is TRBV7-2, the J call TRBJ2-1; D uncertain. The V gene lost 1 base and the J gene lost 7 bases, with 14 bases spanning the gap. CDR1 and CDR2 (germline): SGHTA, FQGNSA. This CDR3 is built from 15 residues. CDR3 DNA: TGTGCCAGCAGCTTAGTAGGGCCTATCGGGAATGAGCAGTTCTTC. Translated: CASSLVGPIGNEQFF.

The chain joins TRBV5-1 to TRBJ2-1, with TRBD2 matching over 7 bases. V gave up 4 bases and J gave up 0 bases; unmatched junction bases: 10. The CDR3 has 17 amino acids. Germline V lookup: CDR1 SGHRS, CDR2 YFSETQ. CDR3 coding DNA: TGCGCCAGCAGCATGGCGGGGGTGTTTAGCTCCTACAATGAGCAGTTCTTC. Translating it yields CASSMAGVFSSYNEQFF.

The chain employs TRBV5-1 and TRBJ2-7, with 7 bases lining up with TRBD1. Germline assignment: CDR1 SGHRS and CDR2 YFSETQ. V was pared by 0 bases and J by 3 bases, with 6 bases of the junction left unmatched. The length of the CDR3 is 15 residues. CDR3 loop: CASSLGQGTLYEQYF. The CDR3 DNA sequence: TGCGCCAGCAGCTTGGGACAGGGCACACTCTACGAGCAGTACTTC.

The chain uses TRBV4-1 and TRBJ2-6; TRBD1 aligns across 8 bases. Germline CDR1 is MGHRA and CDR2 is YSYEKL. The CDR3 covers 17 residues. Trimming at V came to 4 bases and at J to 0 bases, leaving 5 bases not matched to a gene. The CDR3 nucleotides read TGCGCCAGCAGCCCCCGGGACAGGAGCTCTGGGGCCAACGTCCTGACTTTC. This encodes CASSPRDRSSGANVLTF.

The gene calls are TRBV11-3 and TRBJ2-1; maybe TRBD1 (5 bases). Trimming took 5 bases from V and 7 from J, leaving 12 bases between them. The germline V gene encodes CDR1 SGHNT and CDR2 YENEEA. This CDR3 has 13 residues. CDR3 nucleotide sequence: TGTGCCAGCAGCCTAGGGGATCGTAATGAGCAGTTCTTC. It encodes CASSLGDRNEQFF.

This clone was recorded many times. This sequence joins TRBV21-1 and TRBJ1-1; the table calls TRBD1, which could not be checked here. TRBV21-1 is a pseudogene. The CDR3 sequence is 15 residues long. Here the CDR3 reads CASSVVDITNTEAFF. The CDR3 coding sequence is TGTGCCAGCAGCGTCGTTGACATAACCAACACTGAAGCTTTCTTT.

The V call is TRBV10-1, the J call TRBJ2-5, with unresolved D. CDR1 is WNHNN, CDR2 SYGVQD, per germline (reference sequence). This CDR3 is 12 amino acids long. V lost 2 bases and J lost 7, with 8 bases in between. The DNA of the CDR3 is TGCGCCAGCAGTGAGACACACGGGACCCAGTACTTC. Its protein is CASSETHGTQYF.

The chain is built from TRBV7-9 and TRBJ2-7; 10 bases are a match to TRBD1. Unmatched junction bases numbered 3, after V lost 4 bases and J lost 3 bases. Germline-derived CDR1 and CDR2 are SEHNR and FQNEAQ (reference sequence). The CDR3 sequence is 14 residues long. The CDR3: CASSSGQGHYEQYF. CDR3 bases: TGTGCCAGCAGCTCGGGACAGGGGCACTACGAGCAGTACTTC.

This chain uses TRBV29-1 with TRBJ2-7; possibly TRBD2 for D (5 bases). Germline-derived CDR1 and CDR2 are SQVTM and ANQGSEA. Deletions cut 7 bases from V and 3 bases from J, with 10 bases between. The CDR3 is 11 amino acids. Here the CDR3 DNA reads TGCAGCGGATACCGGGACTACGAGCAGTACTTC. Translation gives CSGYRDYEQYF.

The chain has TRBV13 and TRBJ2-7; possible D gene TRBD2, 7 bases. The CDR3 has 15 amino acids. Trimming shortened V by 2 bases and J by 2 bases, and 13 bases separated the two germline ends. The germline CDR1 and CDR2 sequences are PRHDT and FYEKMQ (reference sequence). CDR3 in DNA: TGTGCCAGCAGCTTACGCCCGGGGGGCACCTACGAGCAGTACTTC. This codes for CASSLRPGGTYEQYF.

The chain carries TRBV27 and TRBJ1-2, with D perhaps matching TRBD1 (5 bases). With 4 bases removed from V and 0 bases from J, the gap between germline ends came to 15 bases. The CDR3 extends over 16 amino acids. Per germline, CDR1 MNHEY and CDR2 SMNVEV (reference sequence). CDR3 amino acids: CASSSRGGGTNYGYTF. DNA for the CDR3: TGTGCCAGCAGTTCGCGTGGGGGGGGGACTAACTATGGCTACACCTTC.

The CDR3 DNA follows: TGTGCCAGCTCACGGAAGGGCAGAACCACAGATACGCAGTATTTT. This sequence encodes CASSRKGRTTDTQYF. The chain links TRBV18 to TRBJ2-3, with no clear D. The CDR3 contains 15 residues. Germline V gene lookup returns CDR1 KGHSH and CDR2 LQKENI. V was clipped by 4 bases and J by 2 bases, with 13 bases between them.

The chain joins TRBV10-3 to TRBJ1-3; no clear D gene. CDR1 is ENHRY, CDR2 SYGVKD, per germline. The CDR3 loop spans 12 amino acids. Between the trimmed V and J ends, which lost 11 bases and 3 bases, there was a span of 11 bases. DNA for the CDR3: TGTGCCGGCGCGGACGGTGGAAACACCATATATTTT. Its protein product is CAGADGGNTIYF.

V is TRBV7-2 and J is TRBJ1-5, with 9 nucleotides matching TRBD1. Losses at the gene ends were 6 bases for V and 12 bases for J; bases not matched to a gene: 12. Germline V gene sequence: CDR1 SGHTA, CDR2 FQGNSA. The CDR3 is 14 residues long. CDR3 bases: TGTGCCAGCAGTGTGGGGGTCGAGGACAGGGGCCAGCATTTT. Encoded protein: CASSVGVEDRGQHF.

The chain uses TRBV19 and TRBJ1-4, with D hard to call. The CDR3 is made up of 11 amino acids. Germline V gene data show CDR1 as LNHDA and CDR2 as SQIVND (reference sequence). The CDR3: CASRTNEKLFF. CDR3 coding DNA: TGTGCGTCCCGTACTAATGAAAAACTGTTTTTT.

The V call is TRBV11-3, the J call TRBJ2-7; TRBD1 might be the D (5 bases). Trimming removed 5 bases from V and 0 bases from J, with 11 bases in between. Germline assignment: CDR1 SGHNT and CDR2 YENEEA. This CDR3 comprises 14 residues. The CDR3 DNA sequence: TGTGCCAGCAGCCCGGCGACAGCCTCCTACGAGCAGTACTTC. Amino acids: CASSPATASYEQYF.

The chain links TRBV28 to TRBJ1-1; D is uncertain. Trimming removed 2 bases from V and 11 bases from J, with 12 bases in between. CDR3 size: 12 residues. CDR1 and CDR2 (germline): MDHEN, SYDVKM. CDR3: CASSLPRRRAFF. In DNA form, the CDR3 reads TGTGCCAGCAGTTTACCCCGCCGTAGGGCTTTCTTT. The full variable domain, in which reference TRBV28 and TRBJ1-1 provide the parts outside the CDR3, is DVKVTQSSRYLVKRTGEKVFLECVQDMDHENMFWYRQDPGLGLRLIYFSYDVKMKEKGDIPEGYSVSREKKERFSLILESASTNQTSMYLCASSLPRRRAFFGQGTRLTVV.

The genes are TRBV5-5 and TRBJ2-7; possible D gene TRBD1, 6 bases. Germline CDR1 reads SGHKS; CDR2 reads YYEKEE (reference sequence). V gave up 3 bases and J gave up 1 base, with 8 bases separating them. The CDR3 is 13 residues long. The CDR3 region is CASSSTGSYEQYF. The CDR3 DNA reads TGTGCCAGCAGCTCGACAGGTTCCTACGAGCAGTACTTC.